This paragraph reports one T cell receptor (beta chain). The data stem from a study of blood T cell repertoires in COVID-19. Study in general: The study drew acute and convalescent COVID-19 samples from the United States, Italy and Spain. PBMCs, B-cell-depleted T cells, or T cells were the source of the cDNA or gDNA that made up the material.

In the authors' methods: Amplification with reference gene primers provided the estimates of nucleated cell counts. Profiling relied on immunoSEQ multiplex PCR, and the TCRdb table lists in-frame clones only, not all of them. The V and J calls and the clone size are those of that table, but D and trimming were determined from the DNA. This table holds 85,000 to 120,000 clones, around 86% found once. Sequences were obtained from peripheral blood. The receptor's source is a man aged 45 to 65 with active or convalescent COVID-19.

CDR3 loop: CSAAQGNTF. The CDR3 DNA sequence: TGCAGTGCTGCTCAGGGGAATACCTTC. This chain connects TRBV20-1 to TRBJ1-2, with D maybe TRBD1 (6 bases). Germline CDR1 DFQATT, CDR2 SNEGSKA (reference sequence). Trimming pared 5 bases from V and 14 bases from J, leaving 12 bases between. This CDR3 has 9 residues.